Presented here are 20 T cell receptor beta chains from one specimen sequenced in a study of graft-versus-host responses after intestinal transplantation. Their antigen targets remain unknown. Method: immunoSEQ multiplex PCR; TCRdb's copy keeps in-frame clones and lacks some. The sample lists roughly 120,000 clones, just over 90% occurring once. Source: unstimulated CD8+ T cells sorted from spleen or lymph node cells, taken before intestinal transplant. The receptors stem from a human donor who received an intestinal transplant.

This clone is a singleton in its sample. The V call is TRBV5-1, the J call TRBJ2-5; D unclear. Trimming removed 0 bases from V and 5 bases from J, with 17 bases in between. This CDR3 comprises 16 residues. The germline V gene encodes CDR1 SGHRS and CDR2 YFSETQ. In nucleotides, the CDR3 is TGCGCCAGCAGCTTGGAATACTTGCCCCGGCGGGAGACCCAGTACTTC. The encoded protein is CASSLEYLPRRETQYF.

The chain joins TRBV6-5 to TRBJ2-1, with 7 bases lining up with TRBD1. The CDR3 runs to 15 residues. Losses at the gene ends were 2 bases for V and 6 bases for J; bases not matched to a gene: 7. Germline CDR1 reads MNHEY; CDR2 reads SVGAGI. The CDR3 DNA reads TGTGCCAGCAGTTACCAGGCCTCAGGGGGCAATGAGCAGTTCTTC. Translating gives CASSYQASGGNEQFF.

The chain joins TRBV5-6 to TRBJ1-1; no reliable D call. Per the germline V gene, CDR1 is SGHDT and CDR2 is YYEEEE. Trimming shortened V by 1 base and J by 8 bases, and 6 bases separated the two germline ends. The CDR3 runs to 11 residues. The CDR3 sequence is CASSLWGEAFF. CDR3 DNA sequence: TGTGCCAGCAGCTTGTGGGGAGAAGCTTTCTTT.

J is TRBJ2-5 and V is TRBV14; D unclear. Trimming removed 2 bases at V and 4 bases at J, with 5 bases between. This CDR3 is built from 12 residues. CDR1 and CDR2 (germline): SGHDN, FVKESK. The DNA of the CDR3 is TGTGCCAGCAGCCAACCCCCAGAGACCCAGTACTTC. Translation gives CASSQPPETQYF.

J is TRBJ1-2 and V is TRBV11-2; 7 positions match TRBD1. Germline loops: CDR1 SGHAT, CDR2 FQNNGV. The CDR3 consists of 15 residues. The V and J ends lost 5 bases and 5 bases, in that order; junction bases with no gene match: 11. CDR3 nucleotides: TGTGCCAGCAGCCACAGGTGGGACAGCAATTATGGCTACACCTTC. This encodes CASSHRWDSNYGYTF.

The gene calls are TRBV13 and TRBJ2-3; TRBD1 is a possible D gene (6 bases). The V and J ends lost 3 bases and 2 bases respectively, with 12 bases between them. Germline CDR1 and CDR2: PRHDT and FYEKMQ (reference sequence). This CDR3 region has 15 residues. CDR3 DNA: TGTGCCAGCAGCTTTCGTGGGACATCCACAGATACGCAGTATTTT. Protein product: CASSFRGTSTDTQYF.

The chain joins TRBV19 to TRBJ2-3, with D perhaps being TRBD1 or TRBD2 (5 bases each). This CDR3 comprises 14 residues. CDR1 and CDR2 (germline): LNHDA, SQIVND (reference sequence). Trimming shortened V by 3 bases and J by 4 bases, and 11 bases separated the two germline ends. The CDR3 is CASSIWQGADTQYF. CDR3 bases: TGTGCCAGTAGTATTTGGCAGGGAGCAGATACGCAGTATTTT.

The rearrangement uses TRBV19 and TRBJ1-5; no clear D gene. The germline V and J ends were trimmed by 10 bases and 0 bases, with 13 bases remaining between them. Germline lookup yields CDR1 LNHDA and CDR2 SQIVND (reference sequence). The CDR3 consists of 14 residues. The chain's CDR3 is CATGWGNSNQPQHF. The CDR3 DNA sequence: TGTGCCACTGGGTGGGGAAATAGCAATCAGCCCCAGCATTTT.

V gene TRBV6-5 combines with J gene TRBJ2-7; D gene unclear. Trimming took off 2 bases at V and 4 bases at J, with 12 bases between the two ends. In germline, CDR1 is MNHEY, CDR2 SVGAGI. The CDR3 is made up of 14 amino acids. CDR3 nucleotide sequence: TGTGCCAGCAGTTACAGGCAGATCTATTACGAGCAGTACTTC. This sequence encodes CASSYRQIYYEQYF.

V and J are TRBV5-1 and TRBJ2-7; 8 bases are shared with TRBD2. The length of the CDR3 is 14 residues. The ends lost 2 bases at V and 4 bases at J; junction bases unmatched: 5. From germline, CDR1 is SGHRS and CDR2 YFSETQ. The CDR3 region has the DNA TGCGCCAGCAGCTTAGCGGGAGCCTTATACGAGCAGTACTTC. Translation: CASSLAGALYEQYF.

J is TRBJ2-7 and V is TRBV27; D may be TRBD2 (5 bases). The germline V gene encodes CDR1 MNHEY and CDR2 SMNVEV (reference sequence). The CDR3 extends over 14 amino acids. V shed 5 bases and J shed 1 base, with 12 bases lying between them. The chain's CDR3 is CASSPKSGSYEQYF. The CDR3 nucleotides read TGTGCCAGCAGTCCTAAATCGGGGTCCTACGAGCAGTACTTC.

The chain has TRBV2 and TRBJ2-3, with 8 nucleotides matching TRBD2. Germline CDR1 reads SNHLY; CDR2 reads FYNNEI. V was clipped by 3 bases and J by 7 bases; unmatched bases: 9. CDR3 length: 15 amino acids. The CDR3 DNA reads TGTGCCAGCAGTGATCCAGCGGGAGTGGGAAATACGCAGTATTTT. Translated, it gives CASSDPAGVGNTQYF. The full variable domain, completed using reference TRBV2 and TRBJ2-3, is EPEVTQTPSHQVTQMGQEVILRCVPISNHLYFYWYRQILGQKVEFLVSFYNNEISEKSEIFDDQFSVERPDGSNFTLKIRSTKLEDSAMYFCASSDPAGVGNTQYFGPGTRLTVL.

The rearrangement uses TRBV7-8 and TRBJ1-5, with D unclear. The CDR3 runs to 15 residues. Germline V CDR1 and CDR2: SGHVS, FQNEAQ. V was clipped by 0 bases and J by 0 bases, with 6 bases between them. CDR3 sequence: CASSLARHSNQPQHF. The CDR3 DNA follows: TGTGCCAGCAGCTTAGCGCGTCATAGCAATCAGCCCCAGCATTTT.

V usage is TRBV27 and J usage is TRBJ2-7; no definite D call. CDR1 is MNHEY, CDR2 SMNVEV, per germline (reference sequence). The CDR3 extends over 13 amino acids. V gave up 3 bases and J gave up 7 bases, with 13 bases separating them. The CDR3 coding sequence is TGTGCCAGCAGTTTCTCAGTTGTGGGGGAGCAGTACTTC. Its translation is CASSFSVVGEQYF.

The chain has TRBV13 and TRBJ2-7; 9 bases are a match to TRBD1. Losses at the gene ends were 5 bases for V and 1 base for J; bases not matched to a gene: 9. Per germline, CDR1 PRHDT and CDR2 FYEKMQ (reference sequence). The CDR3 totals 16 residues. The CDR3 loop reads CASSPPGQGISYEQYF. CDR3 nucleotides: TGTGCCAGCAGCCCGCCTGGACAGGGGATATCCTACGAGCAGTACTTC.

CDR3 nucleotide sequence: TGCGCCAGCAGCCAAGACCCCCGAATAAATGAAAAACTGTTTTTT. This translates into CASSQDPRINEKLFF. V is TRBV4-1 and J is TRBJ1-4; D not resolved. V was cut by 0 bases and J by 5 bases, with 10 bases left in between. The CDR3 consists of 15 residues. Looked up from germline, CDR1 is MGHRA and CDR2 is YSYEKL.

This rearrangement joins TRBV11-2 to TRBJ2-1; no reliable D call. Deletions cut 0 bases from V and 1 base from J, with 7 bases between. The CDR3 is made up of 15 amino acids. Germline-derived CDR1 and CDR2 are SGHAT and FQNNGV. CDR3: CASSLDPGSYNEQFF. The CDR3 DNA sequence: TGTGCCAGCAGCTTAGATCCGGGTTCCTACAATGAGCAGTTCTTC.

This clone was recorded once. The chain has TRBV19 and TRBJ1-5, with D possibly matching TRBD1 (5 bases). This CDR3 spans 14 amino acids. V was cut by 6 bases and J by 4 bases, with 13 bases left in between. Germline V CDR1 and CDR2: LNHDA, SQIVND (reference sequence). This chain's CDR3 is CASRQGLGNQPQHF. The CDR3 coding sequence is TGTGCCAGTAGGCAGGGATTAGGGAATCAGCCCCAGCATTTT.

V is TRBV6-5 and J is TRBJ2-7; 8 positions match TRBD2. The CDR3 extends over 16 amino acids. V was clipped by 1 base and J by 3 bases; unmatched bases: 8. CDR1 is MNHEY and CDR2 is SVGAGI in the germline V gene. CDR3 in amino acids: CASSYYSGKNYYEQYF. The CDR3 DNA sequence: TGTGCCAGCAGTTACTATAGCGGGAAAAACTACTACGAGCAGTACTTC.

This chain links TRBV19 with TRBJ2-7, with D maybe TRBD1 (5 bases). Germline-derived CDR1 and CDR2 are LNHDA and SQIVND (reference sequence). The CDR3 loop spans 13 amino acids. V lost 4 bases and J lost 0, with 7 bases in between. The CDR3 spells CASSTGHSYEQYF. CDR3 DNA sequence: TGTGCCAGTAGTACAGGACACTCCTACGAGCAGTACTTC.